The source of this T cell receptor (beta chain) is a study of cytomegalovirus exposure and HLA in healthy donors. General observations from the study: As confirmed in vitro, three CMV-associated chains were specific for CMV antigens.

With V trimmed by 11 bases and J by 5 bases, 11 bases remained unmatched. CDR3 length: 15 amino acids. CDR1 MDHEN and CDR2 SYDVKM come from the germline V gene. Comment on this clone: The antigen remains undetermined.

TCRdb's copy holds only in-frame clones and misses some; the assay was immunoSEQ multiplex PCR. The table shows roughly 67,000 clones, with about 90% occurring only once. The gene calls are TRBV28 and TRBJ2-2; 10 positions match TRBD2. The sample was PBMCs. The sequence came from a young man in good health and CMV-seronegative. Here the CDR3 DNA reads TGTGCCGCGACCCCGGAACTAGCGGGAACCGGGGAGCTGTTTTTT. Translating it yields CAATPELAGTGELFF. Full variable domain (rest looked up from reference TRBV28 and TRBJ2-2): DVKVTQSSRYLVKRTGEKVFLECVQDMDHENMFWYRQDPGLGLRLIYFSYDVKMKEKGDIPEGYSVSREKKERFSLILESASTNQTSMYLCAATPELAGTGELFFGEGSRLTVL.